A selection of T cell receptor beta chains follows, all from one sample in a study of tumor and adjacent non-tumor tissue in lung cancer. TCRdb re-analysed the multiplex PCR reads in MiXCR, keeping a single row per CDR3 protein. The data hold 35,000 to 55,000 distinct CDR3 sequences, with over 55% observed a single time. The sequencing sample was made of distant non-tumor lung tissue. The receptors here all came from a man in his fifties with non-small cell lung cancer. CDR3s include the opening cysteine and the closing phenylalanine or tryptophan. A D gene is named only where the DNA matches it firmly. Clone size is shown for a subset of rows, as once, few, many or a class of expanded clone.

D | J | V | size | CDR3 | DNA
. | TRBJ1-1 | TRBV11-2 | . | CASSLDLGEGNTEAFF | TGTGCCAGCAGCTTAGATCTGGGGGAGGGAAACACTGAAGCTTTCTTT
TRBD2 | TRBJ2-1 | TRBV5-1 | once | CASGLGAGGYNEQFF | TGCGCCAGCGGCTTAGGCGCGGGAGGGTACAATGAGCAGTTCTTC
TRBD2 | TRBJ2-1 | TRBV29-1 | . | CSVDDGLEGMGEQFF | TGCAGCGTTGATGACGGACTAGAGGGGATGGGTGAGCAGTTCTTC
TRBD1 | TRBJ2-3 | TRBV11-2 | many | CASSSGQGARSIDTQYF | TGTGCCAGCAGCTCGGGACAGGGGGCTAGGAGTATTGATACGCAGTATTTT
. | TRBJ2-2 | TRBV5-1 | . | CASSTFRLANTGELFF | TGCGCCAGCAGCACTTTTAGACTGGCGAACACCGGGGAGCTGTTTTTT
. | TRBJ1-2 | TRBV21-1 | . | CASSRARGYIF | TGTGCCAGCAGCAGAGCTCGAGGCTACATCTTC
. | TRBJ2-7 | TRBV29-1 | . | CSAQGRAREQYF | TGCAGCGCCCAAGGCAGGGCCAGAGAGCAGTACTTC
. | TRBJ2-5 | TRBV28 | . | CAGRPGGTEKETQYF | TGTGCCGGCAGGCCAGGCGGGACCGAAAAAGAGACCCAGTACTTC
. | TRBJ2-1 | TRBV24-1 | many | CATKDGGRVEQFF | TGTGCCACCAAGGATGGGGGCCGCGTTGAGCAGTTCTTC
. | TRBJ2-3 | TRBV29-1 | . | CSAIPSTDTQYF | TGCAGCGCCATACCTAGCACAGATACACAGTATTTT
TRBD1 | TRBJ2-6 | TRBV28 | few | CARFYPGQGLSGANVLTF | TGTGCCAGGTTTTATCCGGGACAGGGGCTCTCTGGGGCCAACGTCCTGACTTTC
. | TRBJ2-5 | TRBV2 | . | CASSDLEGQETQYF | TGTGCCAGCAGTGATTTGGAGGGCCAAGAGACCCAGTACTTC
. | TRBJ1-2 | TRBV29-1 | . | CSVSRTGIDGYTF | TGCAGCGTGTCGCGGACGGGGATCGATGGCTACACCTTC
TRBD1 | TRBJ2-5 | TRBV2 | . | CASSLGQGTWETQYF | TGTGCCAGCAGTCTAGGACAGGGCACCTGGGAGACCCAGTACTTC
. | TRBJ2-7 | TRBV12-3/TRBV12-4 | . | CASSTGTEFQQSF | TGTGCCAGCAGCACCGGAACAGAATTTCAGCAGTCCTTC
TRBD1 | TRBJ2-7 | TRBV30 | many | CAWSVQGAIYEQYF | TGTGCCTGGAGTGTACAGGGGGCGATCTACGAGCAGTACTTC
. | TRBJ2-1 | TRBV28 | . | CASRRGGGRSCNEQFF | TGTGCCAGCAGACGCGGTGGGGGCCGCTCCTGCAATGAGCAGTTCTTC